One and the same sample provided the 17 T cell receptor beta chains below, sequenced in a study of T cell responses to AZD1222 COVID-19 vaccine. The method was immunoSEQ multiplex PCR; TCRdb's version includes in-frame clones alone and lacks a portion of them. The sample has 210,000 or so clones, 85% to 95% seen once. The sequenced sample was peripheral blood, obtained on day 0 of MenACWY control vaccination. The receptor set was obtained from an adult in good health.

The V call is TRBV7-2, the J call TRBJ1-5; 12 bases are shared with TRBD1. This CDR3 spans 17 amino acids. With V trimmed by 3 bases and J by 6 bases, 9 bases remained unmatched. Germline lookup yields CDR1 SGHTA and CDR2 FQGNSA. CDR3 DNA sequence: TGTGCCAGCAGCTTGGGGGTTAGGGACAGGGGGCTTCAGCCCCAGCATTTT. This gives the protein CASSLGVRDRGLQPQHF.

With regard to this clone: This sample includes further DNA sequences coding for the same CDR3. The V call is TRBV7-9, the J call TRBJ1-2, with TRBD1 matching over 7 bases. This CDR3 has 12 amino acids. The ends lost 5 bases at V and 4 bases at J; junction bases unmatched: 1. Germline V gene sequence: CDR1 SEHNR, CDR2 FQNEAQ (reference sequence). This chain's CDR3 is CASSRDSYGYTF. In DNA form, the CDR3 reads TGTGCCAGCAGCCGGGACAGCTATGGCTACACCTTC. Complete variable domain (other parts from reference TRBV7-9 and TRBJ1-2): DTGVSQNPRHKITKRGQNVTFRCDPISEHNRLYWYRQTLGQGPEFLTYFQNEAQLEKSRLLSDRFSAERPKGSFSTLEIQRTEQGDSAMYLCASSRDSYGYTFGSGTRLTVV.

The V gene is TRBV6-4, the J gene TRBJ1-1; D might be TRBD1 (5 bases). The CDR3 is 14 residues long. The V end was cut by 4 bases, the J end by 1 base, with 10 bases between. Germline V gene data show CDR1 as MRHNA and CDR2 as SNTAGT. CDR3 coding DNA: TGTGCCAGCAGTGTTTCTCAGGGGAACACTGAAGCTTTCTTT. It codes for CASSVSQGNTEAFF.

This rearrangement joins TRBV6-1 to TRBJ1-4; no definite D call. The germline CDR1 and CDR2 sequences are MNHNS and SASEGT. This CDR3 has 14 residues. Trimming cost V 0 bases and J 7 bases, with 9 bases left between them. This CDR3 reads CASSEARTGEKLFF. Here the CDR3 DNA reads TGTGCCAGCAGTGAAGCCAGGACGGGTGAAAAACTGTTTTTT.

J is TRBJ1-1 and V is TRBV15; possibly TRBD1 for D (6 bases). Trimming shortened V by 5 bases and J by 5 bases, and 18 bases separated the two germline ends. Germline V gene lookup returns CDR1 LNHNV and CDR2 YYDKDF (reference sequence). This CDR3 is 15 amino acids long. The CDR3 nucleotides read TGTGCCACCAGCGGGGGGGGCGCTTCGTGGACTGAAGCTTTCTTT. Residues: CATSGGGASWTEAFF. The whole variable domain, remainder taken from reference TRBV15 and TRBJ1-1, is DAMVIQNPRYQVTQFGKPVTLSCSQTLNHNVMYWYQQKSSQAPKLLFHYYDKDFNNEADTPDNFQSRRPNTSFCFLDIRSPGLGDTAMYLCATSGGGASWTEAFFGQGTRLTVV.

The chain has TRBV7-2 and TRBJ2-5; weak D call: TRBD1 (6 bases). Germline assignment: CDR1 SGHTA and CDR2 FQGNSA. The CDR3 loop spans 14 amino acids. Deletions cut 4 bases from V and 2 bases from J, with 11 bases between. The CDR3 DNA follows: TGTGCCAGCAGCTCACAGGGTAGGCAAGAGACCCAGTACTTC. Its protein product is CASSSQGRQETQYF.

The genes are TRBV7-9 and TRBJ2-4; D is unclear. The CDR3 spans 15 residues. From germline, CDR1 is SEHNR and CDR2 FQNEAQ (reference sequence). V dropped 5 bases and J dropped 0 bases, with 11 bases sitting between them. As DNA, the CDR3 is TGTGCCAGCAGCGTCACGGGTATAGCCAAAAACATTCAGTACTTC. Protein: CASSVTGIAKNIQYF.

The chain combines TRBV5-1 with TRBJ1-2; possible D gene TRBD1, 5 bases. This CDR3 region has 13 residues. In germline, CDR1 is SGHRS, CDR2 YFSETQ. Trimming took off 4 bases at V and 6 bases at J, with 13 bases between the two ends. The CDR3 reads CASSAGTLHGYTF. DNA for the CDR3: TGCGCCAGCAGCGCCGGGACCCTCCATGGCTACACCTTC.

The chain joins TRBV30 to TRBJ1-5, with D uncertain. The V and J ends lost 0 bases and 2 bases respectively, with 14 bases between them. The germline gives CDR1 GTSNPN, CDR2 SVGIG (reference sequence). The CDR3 covers 16 residues. CDR3 residues: CAWSVLGWEGNQPQHF. The CDR3 bases are TGTGCCTGGAGTGTACTAGGCTGGGAGGGCAATCAGCCCCAGCATTTT.

The gene calls are TRBV6-5 and TRBJ2-2, with 11 bases that match TRBD1. V lost 6 bases and J lost 3; bases outside the gene matches: 3. CDR1 and CDR2 from the germline V gene are MNHEY and SVGAGI. The CDR3 is 15 amino acids. This chain's CDR3 is CASSRDRGDTGELFF. CDR3 in DNA: TGTGCCAGCAGCCGGGACAGGGGGGACACCGGGGAGCTGTTTTTT.

The gene calls are TRBV5-1 and TRBJ2-5; 9 nucleotides match TRBD2. This CDR3 contains 16 residues. Germline CDR1 SGHRS, CDR2 YFSETQ. Losses at the gene ends were 2 bases for V and 0 bases for J; bases not matched to a gene: 5. The CDR3 here is CASSFNSGGHQETQYF. In DNA, the CDR3 is TGCGCCAGCAGCTTCAATAGCGGGGGACACCAAGAGACCCAGTACTTC.

This clone has a single count. The V and J genes are TRBV27 and TRBJ1-1; D remains ambiguous. The germline V and J ends were trimmed by 3 bases and 4 bases, with 12 bases remaining between them. The CDR3 covers 14 residues. Germline V gene lookup returns CDR1 MNHEY and CDR2 SMNVEV (reference sequence). In DNA, the CDR3 is TGTGCCAGCAGTTTCGGCGTGGGTTTCACTGAAGCTTTCTTT. Its protein is CASSFGVGFTEAFF.

This clone was recorded only once. V is TRBV30 and J is TRBJ2-7, with 8 bases aligning to TRBD1. J was trimmed by 4 bases and V by 5 bases; bases with no gene match: 10. The CDR3 has 14 residues. Germline V gene sequence: CDR1 GTSNPN, CDR2 SVGIG (reference sequence). This chain's CDR3 is CAWEPGQATYEQYF. The DNA of the CDR3 is TGTGCCTGGGAACCGGGACAGGCTACATACGAGCAGTACTTC.

CDR3 loop: CASSQDLRVVRPPEQYF. CDR3 coding DNA: TGTGCCAGCAGCCAAGATCTGAGGGTCGTAAGGCCCCCCGAGCAGTACTTC. The chain has TRBV3-1 (or the pseudogene TRBV3-2) and TRBJ2-7, with a weak D call TRBD2 (5 bases). The CDR3 has 17 amino acids. CDR1 is LGHDT, CDR2 YNNKEL, per germline (reference sequence). The ends were cut back, 0 bases at V and 6 bases at J, with 21 bases in the middle.

V usage is TRBV5-5 and J usage is TRBJ1-1; D is possibly TRBD1 (5 bases). CDR1 SGHKS and CDR2 YYEKEE come from the germline V gene (reference sequence). This CDR3 has 14 amino acids. Trimming pared 4 bases from V and 7 bases from J, leaving 17 bases between. For the CDR3, the DNA is TGTGCCAGCAGCCGCCGTGAGGGTAGGGGTGAAGCTTTCTTT. Protein: CASSRREGRGEAFF.

This chain uses TRBV4-2 with TRBJ2-1; 7 bases align to TRBD2. Germline V CDR1 and CDR2: LGHNA, YNFKEQ. This CDR3 is 16 amino acids long. V lost 1 base and J lost 2; bases outside the gene matches: 5. This CDR3 is CASSQGLAETYNEQFF. CDR3 coding DNA: TGTGCCAGCAGCCAAGGGCTAGCGGAGACCTACAATGAGCAGTTCTTC.

With regard to this clone: Different DNA sequences within this sample yield the same CDR3. The chain links TRBV18 to TRBJ1-1; D unclear. The V and J ends lost 3 bases and 1 base respectively, with 9 bases between them. The CDR3 runs 14 residues. Germline CDR1 reads KGHSH; CDR2 reads LQKENI. CDR3 in amino acids: CASSPRTENTEAFF. CDR3 bases: TGTGCCAGCTCACCGCGAACGGAGAACACTGAAGCTTTCTTT. Full variable domain (outside the CDR3, taken from reference TRBV18 and TRBJ1-1): NAGVMQNPRHLVRRRGQEARLRCSPMKGHSHVYWYRQLPEEGLKFMVYLQKENIIDESGMPKERFSAEFPKEGPSILRIQQVVRGDSAAYFCASSPRTENTEAFFGQGTRLTVV.